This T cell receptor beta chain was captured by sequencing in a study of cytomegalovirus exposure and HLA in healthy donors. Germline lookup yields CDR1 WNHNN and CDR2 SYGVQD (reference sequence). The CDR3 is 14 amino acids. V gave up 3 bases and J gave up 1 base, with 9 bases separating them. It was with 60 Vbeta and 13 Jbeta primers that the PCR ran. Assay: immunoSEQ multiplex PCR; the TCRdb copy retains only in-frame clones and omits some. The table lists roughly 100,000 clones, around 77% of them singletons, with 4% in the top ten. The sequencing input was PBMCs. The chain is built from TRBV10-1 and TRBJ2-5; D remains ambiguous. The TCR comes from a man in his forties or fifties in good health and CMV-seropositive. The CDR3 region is CASSESAGQETQYF. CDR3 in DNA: TGCGCCAGCAGTGAATCGGCAGGCCAAGAGACCCAGTACTTC.